Listed below are T cell receptor beta chains from one sample, sequenced in a study of T cell repertoires in cytomegalovirus infection. These receptors are not linked to any known antigen. One entry per CDR3 protein, called by TCRdb with MiXCR from the reads. This table has 90,000 to 130,000 distinct CDR3 sequences, over 9% appearing once. Sample: PBMCs, sequenced either directly or after in vitro stimulation (not recorded which). Every receptor here comes from a human donor in good health (CMV status not recorded). Some clones in this sample may be carry-over from other donors' samples. Both conserved end residues are part of each CDR3. The D gene is left open where the match is weak. Only some rows state a clone size, as once, few, many or a class for expanded clones.

abundance: few; d_gene: TRBD2; j_gene: TRBJ2-4; v_gene: TRBV5-6; CDR3aa: CASNRGGVGDIQYF; CDR3nt: TGTGCCAGCAATCGGGGGGGAGTCGGCGACATTCAGTACTTC
abundance: many; d_gene: -; j_gene: TRBJ2-1; v_gene: TRBV25-1; CDR3aa: CASSERGGVPSYNEQFF; CDR3nt: TGTGCCAGCAGTGAACGAGGGGGGGTACCCTCCTACAATGAGCAGTTCTTC
abundance: -; d_gene: TRBD1; j_gene: TRBJ1-1; v_gene: TRBV18; CDR3aa: CASSPGSRGPTEAFF; CDR3nt: TGTGCCAGCTCACCGGGTAGCAGGGGGCCCACTGAAGCTTTCTTT
abundance: few; d_gene: -; j_gene: TRBJ1-1; v_gene: TRBV7-2; CDR3aa: CASRPRTLNTEAFF; CDR3nt: TGTGCCAGCAGGCCACGGACCTTGAACACTGAAGCTTTCTTT
abundance: many; d_gene: TRBD2; j_gene: TRBJ2-4; v_gene: TRBV7-2; CDR3aa: CASSSGLASGNIQYF; CDR3nt: TGTGCCAGCAGCTCGGGGTTGGCTAGCGGGAACATTCAGTACTTC
abundance: few; d_gene: -; j_gene: TRBJ2-1; v_gene: TRBV5-5; CDR3aa: CASSLVGLPEQFF; CDR3nt: TGTGCCAGCAGCTTGGTAGGTCTACCGGAGCAGTTCTTC
abundance: many; d_gene: -; j_gene: TRBJ1-5; v_gene: TRBV10-3; CDR3aa: CAISESLGMGDSNQPQHF; CDR3nt: TGTGCCATCAGTGAGTCGTTGGGAATGGGGGATAGCAATCAGCCCCAGCATTTT
abundance: many; d_gene: -; j_gene: TRBJ2-5; v_gene: TRBV9; CDR3aa: CASSAGIISPYQETQYF; CDR3nt: TGTGCCAGCAGCGCAGGTATCATTTCTCCGTACCAAGAGACCCAGTACTTC
abundance: few; d_gene: -; j_gene: TRBJ2-5; v_gene: TRBV11-2; CDR3aa: CASSLDLGQETQYF; CDR3nt: TGTGCCAGCAGCTTAGATCTGGGACAAGAGACCCAGTACTTC
abundance: -; d_gene: TRBD1; j_gene: TRBJ1-1; v_gene: TRBV19; CDR3aa: CASSMTGYTEAFF; CDR3nt: TGTGCCAGTAGTATGACAGGGTACACTGAAGCTTTCTTT
abundance: -; d_gene: TRBD1; j_gene: TRBJ1-2; v_gene: TRBV19; CDR3aa: CASSGRQGWRGYTF; CDR3nt: TGTGCCAGTAGTGGAAGACAGGGGTGGAGAGGCTACACCTTC
abundance: few; d_gene: TRBD1; j_gene: TRBJ2-3; v_gene: TRBV27; CDR3aa: CASSLIGQGASDTQYF; CDR3nt: TGTGCCAGCAGTTTAATCGGACAGGGGGCATCAGATACGCAGTATTTT
abundance: many; d_gene: -; j_gene: TRBJ1-1; v_gene: TRBV5-6; CDR3aa: CASSLVGAPTTSEAFF; CDR3nt: TGTGCCAGCAGCTTGGTAGGGGCACCCACTACCTCCGAAGCTTTCTTT
abundance: few; d_gene: TRBD2; j_gene: TRBJ2-1; v_gene: TRBV6-4; CDR3aa: CASSRSPSGSPLGLYNEQFF; CDR3nt: TGTGCCAGCAGTCGGTCTCCTAGCGGGAGTCCTCTCGGCCTATACAATGAGCAGTTCTTC
abundance: few; d_gene: -; j_gene: TRBJ2-5; v_gene: TRBV6-2/TRBV6-3; CDR3aa: CASSYSGTTETQYF; CDR3nt: TGTGCCAGCAGTTACTCCGGGACAACCGAGACCCAGTACTTC
abundance: -; d_gene: -; j_gene: TRBJ1-1; v_gene: TRBV18; CDR3aa: CASSPPRALNTEAFF; CDR3nt: TGTGCCAGCTCACCACCGCGGGCGTTGAACACTGAAGCTTTCTTT
abundance: many; d_gene: -; j_gene: TRBJ1-2; v_gene: TRBV7-2; CDR3aa: CASSSRPGQNYGYTF; CDR3nt: TGTGCCAGCAGCTCGCGCCCCGGACAGAACTATGGCTACACCTTC
abundance: few; d_gene: -; j_gene: TRBJ2-1; v_gene: TRBV12-3/TRBV12-4; CDR3aa: CASSLMDDYNEQFF; CDR3nt: TGTGCCAGCAGTTTAATGGACGATTACAATGAGCAGTTCTTC
abundance: few; d_gene: TRBD1; j_gene: TRBJ2-1; v_gene: TRBV5-4; CDR3aa: CAHGRTGELGEQFF; CDR3nt: TGTGCCCACGGCAGAACAGGGGAATTGGGTGAGCAGTTCTTC
abundance: many; d_gene: -; j_gene: TRBJ1-1; v_gene: TRBV25-1; CDR3aa: CASSAVGALDEAFF; CDR3nt: TGTGCCAGCAGTGCGGTTGGGGCATTAGATGAAGCTTTCTTT
abundance: many; d_gene: TRBD1; j_gene: TRBJ2-7; v_gene: TRBV6-6; CDR3aa: CASSYSGPGGYYEQYF; CDR3nt: TGTGCCAGCAGTTACTCCGGGCCAGGGGGTTACTACGAGCAGTACTTC
abundance: many; d_gene: -; j_gene: TRBJ2-1; v_gene: TRBV14; CDR3aa: CASSQEGNTFFSDEQFF; CDR3nt: TGTGCCAGCAGCCAAGAGGGCAATACATTCTTTTCGGATGAGCAGTTCTTC
abundance: -; d_gene: TRBD2; j_gene: TRBJ2-7; v_gene: TRBV12-3/TRBV12-4; CDR3aa: CASRGLATSYEQYF; CDR3nt: TGTGCCAGCAGGGGACTAGCGACATCCTACGAGCAGTACTTC
abundance: few; d_gene: -; j_gene: TRBJ2-3; v_gene: TRBV7-9; CDR3aa: CASSPPLAERPDTQYF; CDR3nt: TGTGCCAGCAGCCCCCCCTTGGCGGAGCGCCCAGATACGCAGTATTTT
abundance: many; d_gene: -; j_gene: TRBJ1-5; v_gene: TRBV6-1; CDR3aa: CASIERTNQPQHF; CDR3nt: TGTGCCAGCATTGAAAGGACCAATCAGCCCCAGCATTTT
abundance: -; d_gene: TRBD2; j_gene: TRBJ2-7; v_gene: TRBV27; CDR3aa: CASSREAGVGYEQYF; CDR3nt: TGTGCCAGCAGCCGGGAAGCGGGAGTGGGGTACGAGCAGTACTTC
abundance: -; d_gene: -; j_gene: TRBJ1-1; v_gene: TRBV12-5; CDR3aa: CASGLALGRTYTEAFF; CDR3nt: TGTGCTAGTGGTTTGGCTCTCGGGAGAACCTACACTGAAGCTTTCTTT
abundance: -; d_gene: -; j_gene: TRBJ2-2; v_gene: TRBV12-5; CDR3aa: CASGLVLITGELFF; CDR3nt: TGTGCTAGTGGTTTGGTACTCATAACCGGGGAGCTGTTTTTT
abundance: many; d_gene: -; j_gene: TRBJ1-1; v_gene: TRBV11-2; CDR3aa: CASSFITALTEAFF; CDR3nt: TGTGCCAGCAGCTTTATAACAGCACTCACTGAAGCTTTCTTT
abundance: -; d_gene: TRBD1; j_gene: TRBJ2-1; v_gene: TRBV5-4; CDR3aa: CASSWDRPVEQFF; CDR3nt: TGTGCCAGCAGCTGGGACAGGCCGGTCGAGCAGTTCTTC
abundance: many; d_gene: TRBD1; j_gene: TRBJ1-6; v_gene: TRBV7-2; CDR3aa: CASSVTTVGTGNNSPLHF; CDR3nt: TGTGCCAGCAGCGTTACGACCGTAGGGACAGGGAATAATTCACCCCTCCACTTT
abundance: -; d_gene: TRBD1; j_gene: TRBJ2-5; v_gene: TRBV19; CDR3aa: CASSVWTGGAELETQYF; CDR3nt: TGTGCCAGTAGTGTTTGGACAGGGGGCGCCGAGTTGGAGACCCAGTACTTC
abundance: many; d_gene: -; j_gene: TRBJ1-2; v_gene: TRBV12-3/TRBV12-4; CDR3aa: CASSFGPSTGYGYTF; CDR3nt: TGTGCCAGCAGTTTTGGGCCATCGACGGGCTATGGCTACACCTTC
abundance: -; d_gene: TRBD1; j_gene: TRBJ1-2; v_gene: TRBV7-9; CDR3aa: CASRLGAVTGGAGYTF; CDR3nt: TGTGCCAGCAGATTAGGGGCGGTGACAGGGGGAGCTGGCTACACCTTC
abundance: many; d_gene: -; j_gene: TRBJ1-3; v_gene: TRBV7-2; CDR3aa: CASSPQGLSSGNTIYF; CDR3nt: TGTGCCAGCAGCCCCCAGGGCCTGAGCTCTGGAAACACCATATATTTT
abundance: -; d_gene: -; j_gene: TRBJ1-3; v_gene: TRBV2; CDR3aa: CASSPNRDWGNTIYF; CDR3nt: TGTGCCAGCAGTCCCAACAGGGACTGGGGAAACACCATATATTTT
abundance: many; d_gene: -; j_gene: TRBJ2-1; v_gene: TRBV25-1; CDR3aa: CASSGGTSYNEQFF; CDR3nt: TGTGCCAGCAGCGGAGGGACCTCCTACAATGAGCAGTTCTTC
abundance: many; d_gene: -; j_gene: TRBJ1-5; v_gene: TRBV28; CDR3aa: CASSSFSLNQPQHF; CDR3nt: TGTGCCAGCAGTTCTTTTAGTCTGAATCAGCCCCAGCATTTT
abundance: -; d_gene: TRBD1; j_gene: TRBJ2-3; v_gene: TRBV20-1; CDR3aa: CSASGTGDTQYF; CDR3nt: TGCAGTGCTAGCGGGACAGGCGATACGCAGTATTTT
abundance: -; d_gene: -; j_gene: TRBJ2-7; v_gene: TRBV5-4; CDR3aa: CASSAGQIGYEQYF; CDR3nt: TGTGCCAGCAGCGCGGGACAGATAGGCTACGAGCAGTACTTC
abundance: medium-sized; d_gene: -; j_gene: TRBJ2-5; v_gene: TRBV11-3; CDR3aa: CASSLWDGETQYF; CDR3nt: TGTGCCAGCAGCTTATGGGACGGGGAGACCCAGTACTTC
abundance: many; d_gene: TRBD2; j_gene: TRBJ2-7; v_gene: TRBV4-2; CDR3aa: CASRPGLAGGEQYF; CDR3nt: TGTGCCAGCAGACCGGGACTAGCGGGAGGCGAGCAGTACTTC
abundance: -; d_gene: -; j_gene: TRBJ1-5; v_gene: TRBV19; CDR3aa: CASSIDLSQPQHF; CDR3nt: TGTGCCAGTAGTATAGATCTAAGTCAGCCCCAGCATTTT
abundance: many; d_gene: TRBD1; j_gene: TRBJ2-4; v_gene: TRBV11-3; CDR3aa: CASEGQGSGIQYF; CDR3nt: TGTGCCAGCGAAGGACAGGGGTCGGGCATTCAGTACTTC